These 8 T cell receptor beta chains were sequenced from one sample in a study of OX40 agonist ivuxolimab in advanced cancers. Here immunoSEQ multiplex PCR was the method, and the copy in TCRdb shows in-frame clones only, minus some. The sample contains roughly 53,000 clones, around 85% of which appear only once. The sample here was CD4+ or CD8+ T cells sorted from blood, taken in a trial of the OX40 agonist ivuxolimab. Receptors originate from an adult with an advanced solid tumor such as melanoma, head and neck, liver or kidney cancer.

This clone was observed once. This chain joins TRBV7-6 and TRBJ2-7; 8 nucleotides match TRBD2. This CDR3 region has 14 residues. CDR1 is SGHVS and CDR2 is FNYEAQ in the germline V gene. Germline trimming cut 0 bases from V and 3 bases from J; bases unmatched to any gene: 1. The DNA of the CDR3 is TGTGCCAGCAGCTTAGCCGGGGGGGACTACGAGCAGTACTTC. Amino acid sequence: CASSLAGGDYEQYF.

The chain couples TRBV14 to TRBJ2-7; 14 bases align to TRBD2. Germline values: CDR1 SGHDN, CDR2 FVKESK. V shed 1 base, J shed 1 base, and the junction held 24 bases outside the gene matches. This CDR3 spans 24 amino acids. This chain's CDR3 is CASSQAIPGTPTWRTSGGSYEQYF. The CDR3 DNA reads TGTGCCAGCAGCCAAGCTATCCCCGGGACACCTACGTGGCGGACTAGCGGGGGGTCCTACGAGCAGTACTTC.

This clone was detected once. The J gene is TRBJ2-1, the V gene TRBV5-1; D gene ambiguous. The CDR3 runs to 14 residues. V lost 2 bases to trimming and J lost 8 bases, with 14 bases between them. CDR1 and CDR2 from the germline V gene are SGHRS and YFSETQ. For the CDR3, the DNA is TGCGCCAGCAGCTTCGGGTCCCGTCGGGATGAGCAGTTCTTC. It yields the protein CASSFGSRRDEQFF.

This chain links TRBV7-3 with TRBJ2-3, with D tentatively TRBD2 (5 bases). CDR1 is SGHTA, CDR2 FQGTGA, per germline. The V end lost 5 bases, the J end lost 0 bases, and 12 bases lay between the germline ends. The length of the CDR3 is 15 residues. CDR3 coding DNA: TGTGCCAGCAGCCCCGGACTCGCTAGCACAGATACGCAGTATTTT. Protein product: CASSPGLASTDTQYF.

This clone was detected once. The rearrangement links TRBV7-2 to TRBJ1-2; D remains unclear. V shed 5 bases and J shed 2 bases, with 21 bases lying between them. The germline V gene has CDR1 SGHTA and CDR2 FQGNSA. CDR3 size: 17 residues. The CDR3, as DNA: TGTGCCAGCAGCCTCCTCGGTTTGGGCAGCCCGAACTATGGCTACACCTTC. It encodes CASSLLGLGSPNYGYTF.

In its sample, this clone was seen many times. V gene TRBV16 combines with J gene TRBJ1-1; perhaps TRBD1 as D (6 bases). Between the trimmed V and J ends, which lost 2 bases and 3 bases, there was a span of 7 bases. Per the germline V gene, CDR1 is KGHSY and CDR2 is FQNENV. This CDR3 comprises 13 residues. CDR3 DNA sequence: TGTGCCAGCAGCCAAACAGGGTACACTGAAGCTTTCTTT. It codes for CASSQTGYTEAFF.

This chain links TRBV10-1 with TRBJ2-1, with D perhaps assigned TRBD1 or TRBD2 (6 bases each). CDR3 length: 15 residues. Germline CDR1 WNHNN, CDR2 SYGVQD (reference sequence). Trimming left V 2 bases short and J 7 bases short, with 15 bases between. The CDR3 sequence: CASSELGGGGNEQFF. The CDR3 nucleotides are TGCGCCAGCAGTGAGCTCGGGGGCGGTGGGAATGAGCAGTTCTTC.

The J gene is TRBJ2-1, the V gene TRBV11-3; D possibly corresponds to TRBD2 (5 bases). This CDR3 has 13 residues. Trimming left V 5 bases short and J 8 bases short, with 13 bases between. Germline V gene lookup returns CDR1 SGHNT and CDR2 YENEEA. The CDR3 region is CASSGQGGYEQFF. The CDR3 coding sequence is TGTGCCAGCAGCGGTCAAGGAGGATATGAGCAGTTCTTC.